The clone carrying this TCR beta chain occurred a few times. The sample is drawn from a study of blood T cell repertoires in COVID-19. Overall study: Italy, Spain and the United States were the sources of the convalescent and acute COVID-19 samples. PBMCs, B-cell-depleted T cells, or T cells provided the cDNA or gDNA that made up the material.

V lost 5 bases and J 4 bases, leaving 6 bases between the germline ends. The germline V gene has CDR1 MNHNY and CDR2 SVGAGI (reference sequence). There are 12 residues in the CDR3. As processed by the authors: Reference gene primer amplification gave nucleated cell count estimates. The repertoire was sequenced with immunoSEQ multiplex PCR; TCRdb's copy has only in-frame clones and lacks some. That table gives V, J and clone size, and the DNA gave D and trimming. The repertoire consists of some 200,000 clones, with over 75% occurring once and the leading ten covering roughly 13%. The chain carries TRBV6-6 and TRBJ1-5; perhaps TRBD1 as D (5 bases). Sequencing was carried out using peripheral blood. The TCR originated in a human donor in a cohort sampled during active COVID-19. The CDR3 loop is CASSRGNQPQHF. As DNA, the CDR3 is TGTGCCAGCAGTAGGGGAAATCAGCCCCAGCATTTT.